One and the same sample provided the 19 T cell receptor beta chains below, sequenced in a study of blood T cell repertoires in COVID-19. Clones were read by immunoSEQ multiplex PCR, and TCRdb kept only the in-frame ones, dropping some. The sample shows tens of thousands of clones, roughly 76% of them seen only once. The sequencing input was peripheral blood. The receptors derive from an elderly man with COVID-19, enrolled during active disease.

The chain employs TRBV6-6 and TRBJ2-7; D might be TRBD2 (6 bases). Germline CDR1 is MNHNY and CDR2 is SVGAGI (reference sequence). The CDR3 is made up of 16 amino acids. The germline V and J ends were trimmed by 7 bases and 2 bases, with 21 bases remaining between them. CDR3 sequence (DNA): TGTGCCAGCACATCGAGATGGTGGGGGGAGGCCTACGAGCAGTACTTC. Translation: CASTSRWWGEAYEQYF.

The rearrangement links TRBV29-1 to TRBJ2-2; tentatively, D is TRBD1 (6 bases). CDR1 and CDR2 from the germline V gene are SQVTM and ANQGSEA. V was clipped by 6 bases and J by 7 bases, with 15 bases between them. The CDR3 is 13 amino acids. The CDR3 protein is CSVRDKSYGELFF. The CDR3 DNA reads as TGCAGCGTGAGGGACAAATCGTACGGGGAGCTGTTTTTT.

This clone was seen only a few times. J is TRBJ2-3 and V is TRBV7-2, with 8 nucleotides matching TRBD2. This CDR3 spans 15 amino acids. CDR1 is SGHTA and CDR2 is FQGNSA in the germline V gene. J lost 2 bases, V lost 3 bases, and 4 bases had no gene match. CDR3 protein: CASSFRGGVTDTQYF. CDR3 nucleotide sequence: TGTGCCAGCAGCTTTCGGGGGGGGGTCACAGATACGCAGTATTTT.

This clone was observed a few times. J is TRBJ1-1 and V is TRBV11-2; weak D call: TRBD1 (6 bases). The germline CDR1 and CDR2 sequences are SGHAT and FQNNGV. The CDR3 sequence is 13 residues long. Trimming stripped 0 bases from V and 9 bases from J, with 11 bases between. The CDR3 loop is CASSLERTAKAFF. The CDR3 DNA sequence: TGTGCCAGCAGCTTAGAGCGGACAGCTAAAGCTTTCTTT.

The chain is built from TRBV7-9 and TRBJ2-1; the match to TRBD2 covers 8 bases. The junction had 10 bases not matched to a gene; V was cut back by 5 bases and J by 7 bases. The germline V gene has CDR1 SEHNR and CDR2 FQNEAQ (reference sequence). The CDR3 is 15 amino acids. The CDR3 is CASSADKGLDNEQFF. CDR3 in DNA: TGTGCCAGCAGCGCAGACAAGGGACTAGATAATGAGCAGTTCTTC. Drawing the rest from reference TRBV7-9 and TRBJ2-1, the complete variable domain is DTGVSQNPRHKITKRGQNVTFRCDPISEHNRLYWYRQTLGQGPEFLTYFQNEAQLEKSRLLSDRFSAERPKGSFSTLEIQRTEQGDSAMYLCASSADKGLDNEQFFGPGTRLTVL.

The chain couples TRBV13 to TRBJ1-6, with unresolved D. Germline assignment: CDR1 PRHDT and CDR2 FYEKMQ (reference sequence). V was shortened by 8 bases and J by 8 bases, with 19 bases between the two germline ends. CDR3 length: 15 amino acids. The CDR3 DNA is TGTGCCAGCGCCCCGCCCGGGAGTGGCGATTCACCCCTCCACTTT. It encodes CASAPPGSGDSPLHF.

This chain uses TRBV24-1 with TRBJ2-7, with D possibly matching TRBD2 (5 bases). V was clipped by 3 bases and J by 5 bases, with 13 bases between them. CDR1 and CDR2 (germline): KGHDR, SFDVKD. CDR3 length: 14 residues. Here the CDR3 DNA reads TGTGCCACCAGTGATACGGGAAACGCGCACGAGCAGTACTTC. Protein sequence: CATSDTGNAHEQYF.

This clone was detected a few times. For the CDR3, the DNA is TGTGCCATCAGGGGCGGTCCCGGAGGGACTGAAGCTTTCTTT. Protein product: CAIRGGPGGTEAFF. The rearrangement links TRBV10-3 to TRBJ1-1; D remains ambiguous. Trimming took off 6 bases at V and 5 bases at J, with 16 bases between the two ends. The germline CDR1 and CDR2 sequences are ENHRY and SYGVKD. The CDR3 spans 14 residues.

This CDR3 is CASSQPSLAGLDTQYF. DNA of the CDR3: TGTGCCAGCAGCCAGCCAAGCCTAGCGGGGCTGGATACGCAGTATTTT. The V and J genes are TRBV3-1 (or the pseudogene TRBV3-2) and TRBJ2-3, with 9 bases lining up with TRBD2. V gave up 3 bases and J gave up 6 bases; unmatched junction bases: 10. The V gene's germline CDR1 is LGHDT and CDR2 YNNKEL (reference sequence). CDR3 length: 16 amino acids.

The gene calls are TRBV12-3 or TRBV12-4 and TRBJ1-2; TRBD1 is a possible D gene (5 bases). The length of the CDR3 is 13 residues. V lost 6 bases to trimming and J lost 8 bases, with 16 bases between them. CDR3 protein: CASSPSGIRGYTF. DNA of the CDR3: TGTGCCAGCAGCCCCTCAGGGATTAGGGGCTACACCTTC.

Points on this clone: Germline is not matched at one junction end, which may reflect a read error. CDR3 bases: TGTGCCAGCAGCCGCGACCGAAGCACAGATACGCAATATTTT. Translation: CASSRDRSTDTQYF. The chain carries TRBV7-2 and TRBJ2-3; D remains unclear. The CDR3 is made up of 14 amino acids. From germline, CDR1 is SGHTA and CDR2 FQGNSA. The whole variable domain, filled in from reference TRBV7-2 and TRBJ2-3, reads GAGVSQSPSNKVTEKGKDVELRCDPISGHTALYWYRQSLGQGLEFLIYFQGNSAPDKSGLPSDRFSAERTGGSVSTLTIQRTQQEDSAVYLCASSRDRSTDTQYFGPGTRLTVL.

The CDR3 DNA is TGTGCCACCAGCAGATTCGACAGGGGCCCTAGAGGCTACACCTTC. Residues: CATSRFDRGPRGYTF. The chain is built from TRBV15 and TRBJ1-2; 8 nucleotides line up with TRBD1. Germline values: CDR1 LNHNV, CDR2 YYDKDF (reference sequence). There are 15 residues in the CDR3. V lost 2 bases, J lost 8 bases, and 10 bases stayed unmatched. Looking up the rest from reference TRBV15 and TRBJ1-2 gives the full variable domain: DAMVIQNPRYQVTQFGKPVTLSCSQTLNHNVMYWYQQKSSQAPKLLFHYYDKDFNNEADTPDNFQSRRPNTSFCFLDIRSPGLGDTAMYLCATSRFDRGPRGYTFGSGTRLTVV.

V usage is TRBV3-1 (or the pseudogene TRBV3-2) and J usage is TRBJ1-1; the D is unclear. CDR1 is LGHDT and CDR2 is YNNKEL in the germline V gene (reference sequence). V shed 4 bases and J shed 8 bases, with 11 bases lying between them. The CDR3 extends over 12 amino acids. The CDR3 coding sequence is TGTGCCAGCAGCCTCTTTCAGACAGAAGCTTTCTTT. Protein product: CASSLFQTEAFF.

CDR3 nucleotide sequence: TGTGCCAGCAGTTTCTTAGCCACCTACGAGCAGTACTTC. Amino acid sequence: CASSFLATYEQYF. The V and J genes are TRBV28 and TRBJ2-7; D unclear. Trimming shortened V by 3 bases and J by 2 bases, and 8 bases separated the two germline ends. CDR3 size: 13 residues. Germline V gives CDR1 MDHEN, CDR2 SYDVKM.

The V call is TRBV11-2, the J call TRBJ2-3; 7 nucleotides align to TRBD1. Germline lookup yields CDR1 SGHAT and CDR2 FQNNGV. V gave up 2 bases and J gave up 4 bases; unmatched junction bases: 6. This CDR3 spans 15 amino acids. The CDR3 coding sequence is TGTGCCAGCAGCTTATTAGGGGGCGCCGCAGATACGCAGTATTTT. Protein: CASSLLGGAADTQYF.

This chain links TRBV7-2 with TRBJ1-2, with D unresolved. The CDR3 sequence is 13 residues long. Trimming left V 1 base short and J 4 bases short, with 7 bases between. Germline CDR1 and CDR2: SGHTA and FQGNSA. This CDR3 is CASSLVRPYGYTF. Written as DNA, the CDR3 is TGTGCCAGCAGCTTAGTCAGGCCCTATGGCTACACCTTC.

This chain uses TRBV19 with TRBJ1-5; 8 bases fit TRBD1. Germline CDR1 is LNHDA and CDR2 is SQIVND (reference sequence). This CDR3 is built from 17 residues. The V and J ends lost 4 bases and 5 bases, in that order; junction bases with no gene match: 13. The CDR3 loop is CASSSRRDRTYYQPQHF. In DNA form, the CDR3 reads TGTGCCAGTAGTAGTAGAAGGGACAGGACCTATTATCAGCCCCAGCATTTT.

J is TRBJ1-4 and V is TRBV7-9, with TRBD1 identical over 10 bases. Trimming removed 5 bases from V and 7 bases from J; junction bases left unmatched: 10. This CDR3 comprises 16 residues. Germline CDR1 is SEHNR and CDR2 is FQNEAQ (reference sequence). The CDR3 region has the DNA TGTGCCAGCAGCCCGCCGGCGACAGGGGGCTTTGAAAAACTGTTTTTT. This codes for CASSPPATGGFEKLFF.

The CDR3: CASSPLGEAANTGELFF. In DNA form, the CDR3 reads TGCGCCAGCAGCCCCCTCGGAGAGGCCGCGAACACCGGGGAGCTGTTTTTT. The chain employs TRBV5-1 and TRBJ2-2; the D is unclear. The CDR3 contains 17 residues. V was pared by 4 bases and J by 0 bases, with 16 bases between. From germline, CDR1 is SGHRS and CDR2 YFSETQ.